The 17 T cell receptor beta chains below come from one sample, sequenced in a study of blood T cell repertoires in COVID-19. The assay was immunoSEQ multiplex PCR, and TCRdb's table has in-frame clones only and misses some. The sample shows roughly 380,000 clones, about 89% of them seen only once. Material for sequencing was peripheral blood. These receptors originate from a woman aged 35 to 49 with COVID-19, enrolled during active disease.

The chain recombines TRBV28 with TRBJ2-2; D is unresolved. Germline loops: CDR1 MDHEN, CDR2 SYDVKM. The CDR3 sequence is 16 residues long. Trimming removed 1 base from V and 8 bases from J, with 17 bases in between. The CDR3 DNA is TGTGCCAGCAGTTTATTGAGGTTAGCCTTACGAGGGGAGCTGTTTTTT. This gives the protein CASSLLRLALRGELFF.

The chain links TRBV7-2 to TRBJ1-6, with D possibly matching TRBD1 (6 bases). The V end lost 6 bases, the J end lost 0 bases, and 21 bases lay between the germline ends. CDR1 SGHTA and CDR2 FQGNSA come from the germline V gene. CDR3 length: 19 residues. Here the CDR3 reads CASSRRHGQGSSYNSPLHF. The CDR3 DNA is TGTGCCAGCAGTCGAAGGCATGGGCAGGGGAGCTCCTATAATTCACCCCTCCACTTT.

The J gene is TRBJ2-3, the V gene TRBV27, with TRBD2 matching 10 bases. CDR3 length: 16 amino acids. The germline V gene encodes CDR1 MNHEY and CDR2 SMNVEV (reference sequence). After removal of 3 bases from V and 4 bases from J, the junction contained 7 bases not matched to a gene. The DNA of the CDR3 is TGTGCCAGCAGTTTTGGGCTAGCGGGAGTAGCAGATACGCAGTATTTT. Protein sequence: CASSFGLAGVADTQYF.

The sample holds one count of this clone. The V and J genes are TRBV9 and TRBJ1-1, with D possibly being TRBD1 (5 bases). The CDR3 spans 14 residues. The V gene lost 2 bases and the J gene lost 4 bases, with 12 bases spanning the gap. Per germline, CDR1 SGDLS and CDR2 YYNGEE. The CDR3 here is CASSVRQGATEAFF. The CDR3 DNA reads as TGTGCCAGCAGCGTTAGACAAGGGGCCACTGAAGCTTTCTTT.

V and J are TRBV5-1 and TRBJ2-6; 10 nucleotides agree with TRBD1. The CDR3 spans 20 residues. V lost 4 bases and J lost 0; bases outside the gene matches: 13. CDR1 and CDR2 from the germline V gene are SGHRS and YFSETQ. CDR3 DNA sequence: TGCGCCAGCAGCGACGCCACTCGACAGGGGGCCTCCTCTGGGGCCAACGTCCTGACTTTC. As protein: CASSDATRQGASSGANVLTF. The full variable domain, with the rest looked up from reference TRBV5-1 and TRBJ2-6, is KAGVTQTPRYLIKTRGQQVTLSCSPISGHRSVSWYQQTPGQGLQFLFEYFSETQRNKGNFPGRFSGRQFSNSRSEMNVSTLELGDSALYLCASSDATRQGASSGANVLTFGAGSRLTVL.

The chain recombines TRBV5-1 with TRBJ2-5; weak D call: TRBD2 (6 bases). The V end was cut by 0 bases, the J end by 5 bases, with 8 bases between. Germline loops: CDR1 SGHRS, CDR2 YFSETQ. The CDR3 consists of 13 residues. The CDR3 region has the DNA TGCGCCAGCAGCTTGGCGGCGGGGGAGACCCAGTACTTC. Translation gives CASSLAAGETQYF. Variable domain in full (rest from reference TRBV5-1 and TRBJ2-5): KAGVTQTPRYLIKTRGQQVTLSCSPISGHRSVSWYQQTPGQGLQFLFEYFSETQRNKGNFPGRFSGRQFSNSRSEMNVSTLELGDSALYLCASSLAAGETQYFGPGTRLLVL.

This clone appeared a few times. This chain joins TRBV28 and TRBJ1-3; a weak D match, TRBD1 (6 bases). Per the germline V gene, CDR1 is MDHEN and CDR2 is SYDVKM. V lost 5 bases and J 4 bases, leaving 15 bases between the germline ends. The CDR3 length is 15 residues. The CDR3 is CASSETGGSGNTIYF. The CDR3 coding sequence is TGTGCCAGCAGTGAGACAGGAGGATCAGGAAACACCATATATTTT.

This clone came up once. V gene TRBV18 combines with J gene TRBJ2-3; 9 bases fit TRBD1. The CDR3 has 15 residues. The J segment lost 2 bases and the V segment lost 5 bases, leaving 5 bases of the junction unmatched. Per the germline V gene, CDR1 is KGHSH and CDR2 is LQKENI. This CDR3 reads CASSKTGGDTDTQYF. The CDR3 DNA sequence: TGTGCCAGCTCAAAAACAGGGGGCGACACAGATACGCAGTATTTT.

The chain couples TRBV11-2 to TRBJ1-3; D is uncertain. The CDR3 spans 10 residues. V was shortened by 7 bases and J by 7 bases, with 5 bases between the two germline ends. Germline lookup yields CDR1 SGHAT and CDR2 FQNNGV. The CDR3 reads CASNGNTIYF. CDR3 DNA sequence: TGTGCCAGCAACGGGAACACCATATATTTT. Complete variable domain (other parts from reference TRBV11-2 and TRBJ1-3): EAGVAQSPRYKIIEKRQSVAFWCNPISGHATLYWYQQILGQGPKLLIQFQNNGVVDDSQLPKDRFSAERLKGVDSTLKIQPAKLEDSAVYLCASNGNTIYFGEGSWLTVV.

This clone was seen once. CDR3 DNA sequence: TGTGCCAGCAGGCCGGGACAGGGGCAAGAGACCCAGTACTTC. It encodes CASRPGQGQETQYF. V usage is TRBV6-5 and J usage is TRBJ2-5; 10 nucleotides line up with TRBD1. Germline values: CDR1 MNHEY, CDR2 SVGAGI. V trimming: 6 bases; J trimming: 2 bases; junction bases outside the gene matches: 3. The CDR3 totals 14 residues.

The J gene is TRBJ1-5, the V gene TRBV18; D is ambiguous. The V gene lost 3 bases and the J gene lost 2 bases, with 11 bases spanning the gap. This CDR3 comprises 15 residues. CDR1 KGHSH and CDR2 LQKENI come from the germline V gene. The CDR3 region is CASSPGRSGNQPQHF. DNA of the CDR3: TGTGCCAGCTCACCCGGGAGAAGCGGCAATCAGCCCCAGCATTTT.

This clone has just a few counts. The chain recombines TRBV6-5 with TRBJ2-7; D perhaps matches TRBD2 (6 bases). This CDR3 is 14 amino acids long. Trimming removed 5 bases at V and 0 bases at J, with 11 bases between. Germline values: CDR1 MNHEY, CDR2 SVGAGI. For the CDR3, the DNA is TGTGCCAGCAGTCCCGCGGGGAGCTCCTACGAGCAGTACTTC. Encoded protein: CASSPAGSSYEQYF.

This clone was found once. The genes are TRBV5-4 and TRBJ2-2; tentative D call: TRBD1 (7 bases). The CDR3 contains 16 residues. CDR1 is SGHNT, CDR2 YYREEE, per germline (reference sequence). The V gene lost 4 bases and the J gene lost 8 bases, with 21 bases spanning the gap. The CDR3 spells CASSPTVDRAGGELFF. The CDR3 bases are TGTGCCAGCAGCCCCACCGTTGACAGGGCGGGGGGGGAGCTGTTTTTT. The whole variable domain, filled in from reference TRBV5-4 and TRBJ2-2, reads ETGVTQSPTHLIKTRGQQVTLRCSSQSGHNTVSWYQQALGQGPQFIFQYYREEENGRGNFPPRFSGLQFPNYSSELNVNALELDDSALYLCASSPTVDRAGGELFFGEGSRLTVL.

The chain links TRBV28 to TRBJ2-5, with TRBD2 matching over 8 bases. V gave up 4 bases and J gave up 1 base; unmatched junction bases: 5. The V gene's germline CDR1 is MDHEN and CDR2 SYDVKM. The CDR3 is 15 amino acids. The CDR3 spells CASSYESGGQETQYF. Written as DNA, the CDR3 is TGTGCCAGCAGTTACGAAAGCGGGGGCCAAGAGACCCAGTACTTC.

V and J are TRBV18 and TRBJ2-7; 8 bases match TRBD2. CDR3 length: 15 amino acids. Germline lookup yields CDR1 KGHSH and CDR2 LQKENI. V shed 3 bases and J 6 bases; nucleotides not matched to a gene: 10. CDR3 in amino acids: CASSPRGGPYGEQYF. CDR3 bases: TGTGCCAGCTCACCTCGGGGGGGACCCTACGGCGAGCAGTACTTC.

The DNA for the CDR3 is TGTGCCTGGTCAGCGGGGCACGGGGATCAGCCCCAGCATTTT. Protein: CAWSAGHGDQPQHF. The chain recombines TRBV30 with TRBJ1-5, with D perhaps matching TRBD1 (5 bases). CDR3 length: 14 amino acids. Trimming shortened V by 5 bases and J by 5 bases, and 16 bases separated the two germline ends. Germline-derived CDR1 and CDR2 are GTSNPN and SVGIG (reference sequence).

The chain carries TRBV5-6 and TRBJ2-7, with TRBD2 matching 8 bases. With V trimmed by 4 bases and J by 3 bases, 12 bases remained unmatched. This CDR3 is 16 amino acids long. Germline CDR1 is SGHDT and CDR2 is YYEEEE. The CDR3, as DNA: TGTGCCAGCAGCCCCCCGGGGAGCGGGAGACACTACGAGCAGTACTTC. Protein: CASSPPGSGRHYEQYF.